This TCR beta chain was identified during a study of identical twins. Study results and limitations: Zero-insertion analyses could be partly confounded by invariant MAIT and iNKT cells. Conclusions were drawn cross-sectionally by statistical analysis, without following the same donors. Reduced insertions were recorded for abundant cord blood beta clonotypes, with no such pattern in memory repertoires.

Germline V gene sequence: CDR1 SEHNR, CDR2 FQNEAQ (reference sequence). Trimming removed 4 bases at V and 1 base at J, with 4 bases between. This CDR3 region has 12 residues. This clonotype was seen ten or more times. The antigen is unknown. Each CDR3 protein gets one entry after TCRdb re-called the 5' RACE reads with MiXCR. The profile covers over 200,000 distinct CDR3 sequences, with about 10% appearing a single time and about a tenth taken by the ten largest. The sample was memory T cells sorted from blood. The genes are TRBV7-9 and TRBJ1-1; D not certain. The source of this sequence is a man over 45 in good health. In DNA form, the CDR3 reads TGTGCCAGCAGCTACACGAACACTGAAGCTTTCTTT. It encodes CASSYTNTEAFF.